This T cell receptor (beta chain) was recorded in a study of blood T cell repertoires in COVID-19. Study overall: There were acute and convalescent COVID-19 samples, and they came from the United States, Italy and Spain. Sample material is recorded as cDNA or gDNA derived from T cells, B-cell-depleted T cells, or PBMCs.

As handled by the study authors: Amplification with reference gene primers provided the estimates of nucleated cell counts. The data were produced by immunoSEQ multiplex PCR, yet TCRdb's version contains in-frame clones alone and is incomplete. V and J calls and clone size are as listed in that table; D and trimming were resolved from the DNA. This sample carries over 85,000 clones, around nine tenths of them seen once, and the ten largest clones take about 4.2%. Trimming took off 5 bases at V and 3 bases at J, with 10 bases between the two ends. The germline V gene encodes CDR1 SGHTA and CDR2 FQGNSA. The CDR3 is made up of 14 amino acids.

The TCR originated in a man between 70 and 80 years old with acute or convalescent COVID-19. The chain combines TRBV7-2 with TRBJ1-4, with D possibly matching TRBD1 (5 bases). The source material was peripheral blood. CDR3 sequence reads: CASSPRGPNEKLFF. As DNA, the CDR3 is TGTGCCAGCAGCCCTAGGGGCCCTAATGAAAAACTGTTTTTT.